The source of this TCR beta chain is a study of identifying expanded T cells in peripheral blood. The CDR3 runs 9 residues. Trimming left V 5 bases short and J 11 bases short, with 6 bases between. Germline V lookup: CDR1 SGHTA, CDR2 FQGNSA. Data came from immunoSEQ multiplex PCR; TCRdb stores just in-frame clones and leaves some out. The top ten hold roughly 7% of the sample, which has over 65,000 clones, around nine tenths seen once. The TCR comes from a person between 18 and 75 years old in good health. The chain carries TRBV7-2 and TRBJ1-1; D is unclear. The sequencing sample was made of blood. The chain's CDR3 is CASSPKAFF. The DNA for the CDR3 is TGTGCCAGCAGCCCGAAGGCTTTCTTT.